The 11 T cell receptor beta chains below come from one sample, sequenced in a study of ipilimumab plus nivolumab after autologous stem cell transplantation. The assay was immunoSEQ multiplex PCR, and TCRdb's table has in-frame clones only and misses some. The table includes under 25,000 clones, around 82% detected once. Sequencing used PBMCs, obtained in a trial of ipilimumab plus nivolumab as post-transplant consolidation. The receptors were sampled from a male donor with diffuse large B-cell lymphoma.

This clone came up a few times. V gene TRBV6-1 combines with J gene TRBJ1-5; D perhaps matches TRBD1 (5 bases). This CDR3 is built from 13 residues. Germline V gives CDR1 MNHNS, CDR2 SASEGT. V lost 4 bases and J lost 7, with 11 bases in between. The CDR3 bases are TGTGCCAGCAGTGGGGGGTGGAGGCAGCCCCAGCATTTT. This gives the protein CASSGGWRQPQHF.

This chain links TRBV6-1 with TRBJ1-2, with TRBD1 matching 12 bases. J gave up 7 bases and V 6 bases, and 9 bases lay outside the gene matches. Germline CDR1 reads MNHNS; CDR2 reads SASEGT. The CDR3 has 15 amino acids. CDR3 sequence (DNA): TGTGCCAGCAGGCTGACTCCGGGACAGGGGGCTGGCTACACCTTC. Its translation: CASRLTPGQGAGYTF.

The rearrangement uses TRBV11-2 and TRBJ2-1; the match to TRBD2 covers 8 bases. V lost 3 bases to trimming and J lost 9 bases; unmatched junction nucleotides: 4. The CDR3 has 13 amino acids. Germline V CDR1 and CDR2: SGHAT, FQNNGV. The CDR3 DNA is TGTGCCAGCAGCTTCGGGGGGGCCATTGAGCAGTTCTTC. It encodes CASSFGGAIEQFF.

V and J are TRBV7-9 and TRBJ2-1; 9 nucleotides line up with TRBD2. The CDR3 consists of 13 residues. Germline lookup yields CDR1 SEHNR and CDR2 FQNEAQ (reference sequence). V shed 11 bases and J 9 bases; nucleotides not matched to a gene: 11. CDR3 DNA sequence: TGTGCCGGTACCGGGACTAGCATTAGTGAGCAGTTCTTC. Amino acids: CAGTGTSISEQFF.

The chain has TRBV20-1 and TRBJ2-7; maybe TRBD1 (5 bases). The CDR3 is made up of 11 amino acids. V was pared by 7 bases and J by 4 bases, with 11 bases between. Germline V gene sequence: CDR1 DFQATT, CDR2 SNEGSKA (reference sequence). Here the CDR3 reads CSVAPGYEQYF. CDR3 coding DNA: TGCAGTGTTGCCCCAGGGTACGAGCAGTACTTC.

This chain connects TRBV19 to TRBJ1-1; D gene ambiguous. From germline, CDR1 is LNHDA and CDR2 SQIVND (reference sequence). This CDR3 is built from 15 residues. The germline V and J ends were trimmed by 3 bases and 1 base, with 12 bases remaining between them. CDR3 amino acids: CASSMGSLENTEAFF. The CDR3 DNA is TGTGCCAGTAGTATGGGGAGTTTAGAGAACACTGAAGCTTTCTTT.

The rearrangement joins TRBV5-1 to TRBJ2-7; 10 positions agree with TRBD1. The CDR3 has 13 residues. V gave up 4 bases and J gave up 6 bases; unmatched junction bases: 4. Germline CDR1 and CDR2: SGHRS and YFSETQ. CDR3 region: CASSQRTGGEQYF. CDR3 DNA sequence: TGCGCCAGCAGCCAGAGGACAGGGGGCGAGCAGTACTTC.

The V and J genes are TRBV6-5 and TRBJ2-3, with D uncertain. With 7 bases removed from V and 4 bases from J, the gap between germline ends came to 6 bases. The CDR3 totals 11 residues. CDR1 is MNHEY and CDR2 is SVGAGI in the germline V gene. The CDR3 here is CASTDADTQYF. DNA for the CDR3: TGTGCCAGCACGGATGCAGATACGCAGTATTTT.

The V gene is TRBV4-3, the J gene TRBJ1-4; no clear D. CDR3 length: 14 amino acids. Trimming cost V 1 base and J 5 bases, with 8 bases left between them. Germline lookup yields CDR1 LGHNA and CDR2 YSLEER. The CDR3 loop reads CASSQGAQNEKLFF. The CDR3 nucleotides read TGCGCCAGCAGCCAAGGAGCGCAAAATGAAAAACTGTTTTTT.

The V gene is TRBV5-5, the J gene TRBJ2-2; D is uncertain. The CDR3 contains 12 residues. The V end was cut by 0 bases, the J end by 6 bases, with 3 bases between. Germline V gene sequence: CDR1 SGHKS, CDR2 YYEKEE (reference sequence). DNA of the CDR3: TGTGCCAGCAGCTTGGTGGCCGGGGAGCTGTTTTTT. It codes for CASSLVAGELFF.

The CDR3 DNA is TGTGCCAGCAGCTTAATGAACACTGAAGCTTTCTTT. It yields the protein CASSLMNTEAFF. The chain combines TRBV7-9 with TRBJ1-1, with D unclear. This CDR3 has 12 residues. Germline V gives CDR1 SEHNR, CDR2 FQNEAQ (reference sequence). With 2 bases removed from V and 0 bases from J, the gap between germline ends came to 1 base.